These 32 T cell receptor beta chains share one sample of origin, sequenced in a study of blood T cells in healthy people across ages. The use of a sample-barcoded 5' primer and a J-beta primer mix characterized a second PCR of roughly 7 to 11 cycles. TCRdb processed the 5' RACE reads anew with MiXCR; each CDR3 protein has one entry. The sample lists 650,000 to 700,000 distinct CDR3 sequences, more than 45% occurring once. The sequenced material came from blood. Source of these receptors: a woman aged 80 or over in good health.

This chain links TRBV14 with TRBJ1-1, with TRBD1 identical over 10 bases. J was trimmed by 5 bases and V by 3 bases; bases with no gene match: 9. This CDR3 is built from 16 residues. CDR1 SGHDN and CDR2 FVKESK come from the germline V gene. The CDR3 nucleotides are TGTGCCAGCAGCCAGGCGGAAGGGACAGGGGTGACTGAAGCTTTCTTT. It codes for CASSQAEGTGVTEAFF.

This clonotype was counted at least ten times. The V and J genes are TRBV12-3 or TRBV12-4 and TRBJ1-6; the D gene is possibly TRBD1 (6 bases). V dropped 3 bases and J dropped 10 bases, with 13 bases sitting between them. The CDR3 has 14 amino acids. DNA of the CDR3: TGTGCCAGCAGTTTGCAGGGGCTAGGATCACCCCTCCACTTT. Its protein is CASSLQGLGSPLHF.

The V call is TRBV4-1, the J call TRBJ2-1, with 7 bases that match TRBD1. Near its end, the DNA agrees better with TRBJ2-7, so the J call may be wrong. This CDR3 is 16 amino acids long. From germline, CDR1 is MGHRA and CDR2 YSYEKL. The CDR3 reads CASSQDIRGTYNEQYF. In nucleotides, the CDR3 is TGCGCCAGCAGCCAAGATATCAGGGGGACCTACAATGAGCAGTACTTC.

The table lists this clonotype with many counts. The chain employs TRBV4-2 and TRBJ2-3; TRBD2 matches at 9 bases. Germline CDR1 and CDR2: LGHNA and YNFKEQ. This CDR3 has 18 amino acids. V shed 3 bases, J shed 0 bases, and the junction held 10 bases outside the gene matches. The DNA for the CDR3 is TGTGCCAGCAGCCAGGAGGGTAGCGGGAGAGCTAGCACAGATACGCAGTATTTT. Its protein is CASSQEGSGRASTDTQYF.

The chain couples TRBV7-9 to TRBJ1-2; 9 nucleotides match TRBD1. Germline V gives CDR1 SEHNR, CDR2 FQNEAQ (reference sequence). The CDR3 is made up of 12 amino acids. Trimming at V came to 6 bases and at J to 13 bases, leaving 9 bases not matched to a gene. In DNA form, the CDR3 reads TGTGCCAGCAGAGGGACAGGGTTAGGATGCACCTTC. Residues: CASRGTGLGCTF.

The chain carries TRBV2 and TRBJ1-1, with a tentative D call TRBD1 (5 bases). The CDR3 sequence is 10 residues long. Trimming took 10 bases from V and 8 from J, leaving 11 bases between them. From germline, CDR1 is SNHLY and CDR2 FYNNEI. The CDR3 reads CATRPGEAFF. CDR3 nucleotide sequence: TGTGCCACCCGACCAGGGGAAGCTTTCTTT.

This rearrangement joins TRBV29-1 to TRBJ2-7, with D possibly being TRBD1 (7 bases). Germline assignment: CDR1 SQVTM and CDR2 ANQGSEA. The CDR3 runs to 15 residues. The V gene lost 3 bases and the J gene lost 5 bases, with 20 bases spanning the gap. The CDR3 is CSVDRGAGGDHEQYF. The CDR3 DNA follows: TGCAGCGTTGACAGGGGGGCAGGGGGAGACCACGAGCAGTACTTC.

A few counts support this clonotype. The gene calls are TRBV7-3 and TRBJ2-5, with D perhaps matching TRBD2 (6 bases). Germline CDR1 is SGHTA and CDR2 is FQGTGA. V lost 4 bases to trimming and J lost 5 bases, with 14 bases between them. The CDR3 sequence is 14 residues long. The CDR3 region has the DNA TGTGCCAGCAGCTCTGCCCTAGCGCAGGAGACCCAGTACTTC. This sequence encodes CASSSALAQETQYF.

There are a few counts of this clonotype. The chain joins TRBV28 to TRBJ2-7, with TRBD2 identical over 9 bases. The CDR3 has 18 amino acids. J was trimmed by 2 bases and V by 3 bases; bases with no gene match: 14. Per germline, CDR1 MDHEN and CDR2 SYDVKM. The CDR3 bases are TGTGCCAGCAGTTTTTTGGGGTTGAGTAGCGGGGGAACCTACGAGCAGTACTTC. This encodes CASSFLGLSSGGTYEQYF.

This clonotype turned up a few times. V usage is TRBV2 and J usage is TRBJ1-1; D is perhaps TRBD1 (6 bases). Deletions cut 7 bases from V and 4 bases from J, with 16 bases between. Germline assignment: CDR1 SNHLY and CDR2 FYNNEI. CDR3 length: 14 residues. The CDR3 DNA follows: TGTGCCAGCACCCTTCAGGGGAGGGGCACTGAAGCTTTCTTT. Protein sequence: CASTLQGRGTEAFF.

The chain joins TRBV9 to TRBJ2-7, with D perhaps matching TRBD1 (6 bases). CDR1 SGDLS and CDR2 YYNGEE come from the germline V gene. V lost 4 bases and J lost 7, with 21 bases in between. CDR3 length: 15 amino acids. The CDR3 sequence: CASSPRDKSYNEQYF. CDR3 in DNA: TGTGCCAGCAGCCCCCGGGACAAGTCCTACAATGAGCAGTACTTC.

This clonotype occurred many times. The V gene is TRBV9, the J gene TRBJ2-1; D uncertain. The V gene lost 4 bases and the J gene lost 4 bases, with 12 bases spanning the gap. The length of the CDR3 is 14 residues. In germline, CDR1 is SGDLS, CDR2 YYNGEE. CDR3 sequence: CASSFSDGYNEQFF. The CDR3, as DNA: TGTGCCAGCAGCTTCTCGGACGGTTACAATGAGCAGTTCTTC.

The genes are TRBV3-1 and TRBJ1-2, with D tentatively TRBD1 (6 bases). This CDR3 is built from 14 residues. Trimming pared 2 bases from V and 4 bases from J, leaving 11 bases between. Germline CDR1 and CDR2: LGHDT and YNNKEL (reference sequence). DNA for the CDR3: TGTGCCAGCAGCCAAAGAGGGGGTCGCTATGGCTACACCTTC. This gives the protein CASSQRGGRYGYTF.

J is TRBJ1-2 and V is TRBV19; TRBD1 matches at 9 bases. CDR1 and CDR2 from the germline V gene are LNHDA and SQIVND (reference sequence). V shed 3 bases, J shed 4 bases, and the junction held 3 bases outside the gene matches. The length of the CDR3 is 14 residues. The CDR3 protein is CASSIRDRVYGYTF. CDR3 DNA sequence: TGTGCCAGTAGTATTCGGGACAGGGTCTATGGCTACACCTTC. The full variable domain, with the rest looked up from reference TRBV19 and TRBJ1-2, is DGGITQSPKYLFRKEGQNVTLSCEQNLNHDAMYWYRQDPGQGLRLIYYSQIVNDFQKGDIAEGYSVSREKKESFPLTVTSAQKNPTAFYLCASSIRDRVYGYTFGSGTRLTVV.

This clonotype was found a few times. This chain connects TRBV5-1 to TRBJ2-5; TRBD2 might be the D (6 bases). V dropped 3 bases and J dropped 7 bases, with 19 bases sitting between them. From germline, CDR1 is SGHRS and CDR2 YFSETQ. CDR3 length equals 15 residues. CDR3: CASSWIAGTAATQYF. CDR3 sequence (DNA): TGCGCCAGCAGCTGGATCGCCGGGACTGCTGCGACCCAGTACTTC. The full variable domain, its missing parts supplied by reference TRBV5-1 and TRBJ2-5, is KAGVTQTPRYLIKTRGQQVTLSCSPISGHRSVSWYQQTPGQGLQFLFEYFSETQRNKGNFPGRFSGRQFSNSRSEMNVSTLELGDSALYLCASSWIAGTAATQYFGPGTRLLVL.

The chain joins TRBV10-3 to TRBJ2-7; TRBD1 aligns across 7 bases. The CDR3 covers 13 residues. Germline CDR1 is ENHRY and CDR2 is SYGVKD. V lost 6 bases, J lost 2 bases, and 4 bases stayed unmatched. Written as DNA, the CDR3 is TGTGCCATCAGGCCGGGACAGACCTACGAGCAGTACTTC. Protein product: CAIRPGQTYEQYF.

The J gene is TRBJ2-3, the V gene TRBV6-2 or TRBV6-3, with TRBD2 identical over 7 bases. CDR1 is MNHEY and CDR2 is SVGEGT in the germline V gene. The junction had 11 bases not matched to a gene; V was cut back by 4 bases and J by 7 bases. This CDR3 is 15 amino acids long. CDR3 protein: CASSFVGGVLNTQYF. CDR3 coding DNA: TGTGCCAGCAGTTTTGTGGGAGGGGTCCTGAATACGCAGTATTTT.

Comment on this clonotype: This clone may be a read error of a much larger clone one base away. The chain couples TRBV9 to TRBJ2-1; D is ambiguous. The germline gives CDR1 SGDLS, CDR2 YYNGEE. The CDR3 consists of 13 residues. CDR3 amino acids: CASSVEAYNKQFF. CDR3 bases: TGTGCCAGCAGCGTAGAGGCCTACAATAAGCAGTTCTTC.

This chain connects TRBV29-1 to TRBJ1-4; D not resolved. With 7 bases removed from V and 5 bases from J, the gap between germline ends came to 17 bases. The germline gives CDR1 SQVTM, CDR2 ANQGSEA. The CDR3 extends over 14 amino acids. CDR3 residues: CSAREGVSNEKLFF. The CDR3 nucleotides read TGCAGCGCTAGAGAGGGAGTTTCGAATGAAAAACTGTTTTTT.

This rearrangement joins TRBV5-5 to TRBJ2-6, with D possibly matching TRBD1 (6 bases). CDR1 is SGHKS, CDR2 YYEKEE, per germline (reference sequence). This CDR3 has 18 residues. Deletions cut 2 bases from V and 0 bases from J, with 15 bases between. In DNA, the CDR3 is TGTGCCAGCAGCTTCCAGGGGAATCTCCTCTCTGGGGCCAACGTCCTGACTTTC. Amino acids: CASSFQGNLLSGANVLTF.

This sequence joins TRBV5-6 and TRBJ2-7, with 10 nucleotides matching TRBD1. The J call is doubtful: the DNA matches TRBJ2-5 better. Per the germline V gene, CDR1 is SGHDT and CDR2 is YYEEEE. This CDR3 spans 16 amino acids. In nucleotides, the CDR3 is TGTGCCAGCAGTCGGGACAGGGGCCGCTCCCAAGAGACCCAGTACTTC. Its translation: CASSRDRGRSQETQYF.

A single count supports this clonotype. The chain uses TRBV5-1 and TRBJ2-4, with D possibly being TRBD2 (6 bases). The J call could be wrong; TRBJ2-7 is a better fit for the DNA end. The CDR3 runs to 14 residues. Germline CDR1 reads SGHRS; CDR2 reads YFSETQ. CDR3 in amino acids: CASGRDSLKDEQYF. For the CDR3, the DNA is TGCGCCAGCGGCCGGGACTCCTTGAAGGACGAGCAGTACTTC.

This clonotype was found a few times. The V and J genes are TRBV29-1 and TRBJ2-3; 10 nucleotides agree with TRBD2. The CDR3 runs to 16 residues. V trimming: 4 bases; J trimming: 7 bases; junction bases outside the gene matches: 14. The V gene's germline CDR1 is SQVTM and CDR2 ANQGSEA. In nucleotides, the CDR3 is TGCAGCGTTGCGTCCTACTCTCAGCGGGGGGGAAATACGCAGTATTTT. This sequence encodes CSVASYSQRGGNTQYF.

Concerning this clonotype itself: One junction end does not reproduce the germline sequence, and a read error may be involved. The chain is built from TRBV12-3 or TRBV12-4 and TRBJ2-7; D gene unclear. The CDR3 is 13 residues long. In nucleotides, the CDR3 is TGTGCCAGCAGTTTAGCGAGCTCCCACGAGCAGTACTTC. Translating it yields CASSLASSHEQYF.

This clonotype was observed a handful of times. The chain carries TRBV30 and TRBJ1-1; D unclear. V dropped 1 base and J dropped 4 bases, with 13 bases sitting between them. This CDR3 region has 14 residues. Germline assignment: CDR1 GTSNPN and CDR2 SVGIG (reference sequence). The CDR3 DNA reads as TGTGCCTGGAGTGAGGTCGGCTTATTCACTGAAGCTTTCTTT. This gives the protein CAWSEVGLFTEAFF.

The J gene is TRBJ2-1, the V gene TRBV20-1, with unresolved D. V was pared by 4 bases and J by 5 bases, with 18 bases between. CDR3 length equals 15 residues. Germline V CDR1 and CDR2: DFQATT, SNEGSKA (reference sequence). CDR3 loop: CSAIRLLSANNEQFF. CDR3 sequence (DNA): TGCAGTGCTATACGACTTCTATCGGCGAACAATGAGCAGTTCTTC.

The CDR3 sequence is CAWRKDRGNTEAFF. CDR3 nucleotides: TGTGCCTGGAGAAAGGACAGGGGAAACACTGAAGCTTTCTTT. The V and J genes are TRBV30 and TRBJ1-1, with TRBD1 matching 9 bases. The germline V gene has CDR1 GTSNPN and CDR2 SVGIG (reference sequence). With 3 bases clipped from V and 2 bases from J, the junction kept 4 bases outside the gene matches. This CDR3 is 14 amino acids long.

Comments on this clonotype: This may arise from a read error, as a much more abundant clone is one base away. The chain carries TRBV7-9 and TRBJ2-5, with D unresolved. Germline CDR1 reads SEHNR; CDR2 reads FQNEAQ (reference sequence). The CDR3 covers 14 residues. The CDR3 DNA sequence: TGTGCCGGCAGCTCACCTCTGGCCCAAGAGACCCAGTACTTC. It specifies CAGSSPLAQETQYF.

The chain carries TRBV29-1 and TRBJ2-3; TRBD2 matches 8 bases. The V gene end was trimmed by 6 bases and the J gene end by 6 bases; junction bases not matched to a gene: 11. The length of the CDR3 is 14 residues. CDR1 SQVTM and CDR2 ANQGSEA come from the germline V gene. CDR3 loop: CSVALRGVKDTQYF. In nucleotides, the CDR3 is TGCAGCGTGGCCTTGCGGGGGGTGAAGGATACGCAGTATTTT.

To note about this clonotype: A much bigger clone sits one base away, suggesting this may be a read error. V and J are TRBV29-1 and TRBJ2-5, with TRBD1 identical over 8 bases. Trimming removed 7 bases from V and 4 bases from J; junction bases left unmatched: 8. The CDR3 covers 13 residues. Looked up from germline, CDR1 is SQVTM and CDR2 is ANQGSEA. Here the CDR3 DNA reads TGCAGCGCCGTGGCTCAGGGGGCAGAGACCCAGTACTTC. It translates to CSAVAQGAETQYF.

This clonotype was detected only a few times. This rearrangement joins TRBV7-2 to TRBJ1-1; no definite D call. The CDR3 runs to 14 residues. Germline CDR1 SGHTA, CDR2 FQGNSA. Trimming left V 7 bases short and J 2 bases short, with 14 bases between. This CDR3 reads CASKISGLNTEAFF. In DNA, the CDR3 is TGTGCCAGCAAAATAAGCGGGTTAAACACTGAAGCTTTCTTT.

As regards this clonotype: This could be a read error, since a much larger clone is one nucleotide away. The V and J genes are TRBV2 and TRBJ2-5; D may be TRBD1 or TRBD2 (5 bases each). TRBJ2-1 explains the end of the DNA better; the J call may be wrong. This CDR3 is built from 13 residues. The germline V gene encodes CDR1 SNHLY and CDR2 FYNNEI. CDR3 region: CASTRDPQETQFF. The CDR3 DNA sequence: TGTGCCAGCACCCGGGACCCTCAAGAGACCCAGTTCTTC.